This T cell receptor beta chain was profiled in a study of blood T cells in healthy people across ages. PCR was performed a second time for about 7 to 11 cycles using a sample-barcoded 5' primer and a J-beta primer mix. Each sample yielded at least 3 million CDR3-containing paired-end reads. A single record per CDR3 protein comes from TCRdb applying MiXCR to the 5' RACE reads. The sample includes some 1 million distinct CDR3 sequences, around 43% of them seen just once. The length of the CDR3 is 14 residues. Germline V CDR1 and CDR2: SGHRS, YFSETQ. The sequencing sample was made of blood. The clonotype originates from an older woman in good health. V is TRBV5-1 and J is TRBJ2-4, with unresolved D. The assigned J gene may be wrong: the sequence end matches TRBJ2-7 better. CDR3 DNA: TGCGCCAGCAGCTTCCCGGCAGAGGATCACGAGCAGTACTTC. Its protein product is CASSFPAEDHEQYF.